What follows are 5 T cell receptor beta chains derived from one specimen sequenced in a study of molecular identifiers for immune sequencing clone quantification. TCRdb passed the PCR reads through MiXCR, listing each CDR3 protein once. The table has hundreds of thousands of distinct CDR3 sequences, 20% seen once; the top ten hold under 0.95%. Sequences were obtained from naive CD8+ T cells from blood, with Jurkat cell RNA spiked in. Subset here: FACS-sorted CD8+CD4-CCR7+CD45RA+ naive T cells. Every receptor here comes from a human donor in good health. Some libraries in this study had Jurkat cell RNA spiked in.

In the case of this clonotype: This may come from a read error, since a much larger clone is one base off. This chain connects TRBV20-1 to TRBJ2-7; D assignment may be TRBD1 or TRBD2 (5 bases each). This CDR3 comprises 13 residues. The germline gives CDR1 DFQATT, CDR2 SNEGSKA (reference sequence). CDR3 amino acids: CGARVAGSYEQYF. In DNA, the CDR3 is TGCGGTGCTAGAGTTGCAGGGAGTTACGAGCAGTACTTC.

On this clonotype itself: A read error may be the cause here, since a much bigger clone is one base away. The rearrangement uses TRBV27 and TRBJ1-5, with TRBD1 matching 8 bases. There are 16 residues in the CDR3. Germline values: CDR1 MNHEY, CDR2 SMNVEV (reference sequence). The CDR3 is CASSFNTGGLSQPKHF. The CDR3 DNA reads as TGTGCCAGCAGTTTCAATACAGGGGGGTTAAGTCAGCCCAAGCATTTT.

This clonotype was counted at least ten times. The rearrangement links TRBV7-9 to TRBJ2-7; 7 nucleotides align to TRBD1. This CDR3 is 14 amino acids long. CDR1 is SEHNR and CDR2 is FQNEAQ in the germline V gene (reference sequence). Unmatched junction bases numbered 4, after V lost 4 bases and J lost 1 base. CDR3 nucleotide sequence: TGTGCCAGCAGCTCAGGACAGGCGTCCTACGAGCAGTACTTC. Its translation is CASSSGQASYEQYF. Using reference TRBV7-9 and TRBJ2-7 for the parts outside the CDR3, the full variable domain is DTGVSQNPRHKITKRGQNVTFRCDPISEHNRLYWYRQTLGQGPEFLTYFQNEAQLEKSRLLSDRFSAERPKGSFSTLEIQRTEQGDSAMYLCASSSGQASYEQYFGPGTRLTVT.

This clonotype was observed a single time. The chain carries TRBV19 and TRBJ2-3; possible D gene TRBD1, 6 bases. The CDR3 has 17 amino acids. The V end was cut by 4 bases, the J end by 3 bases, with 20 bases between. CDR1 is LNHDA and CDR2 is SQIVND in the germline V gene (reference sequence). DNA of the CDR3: TGTGCCAGTAGTACCGCCATTTGGGGGCCAGGGACAGATACGCAGTATTTT. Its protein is CASSTAIWGPGTDTQYF. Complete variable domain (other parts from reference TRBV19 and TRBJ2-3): DGGITQSPKYLFRKEGQNVTLSCEQNLNHDAMYWYRQDPGQGLRLIYYSQIVNDFQKGDIAEGYSVSREKKESFPLTVTSAQKNPTAFYLCASSTAIWGPGTDTQYFGPGTRLTVL.

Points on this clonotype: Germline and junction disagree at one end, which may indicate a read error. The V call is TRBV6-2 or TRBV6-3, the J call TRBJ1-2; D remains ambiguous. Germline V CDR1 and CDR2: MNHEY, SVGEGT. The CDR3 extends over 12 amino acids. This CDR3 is CASRGLNYGCTF. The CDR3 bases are TGTGCCAGCAGAGGGCTTAACTATGGCTGCACCTTC.